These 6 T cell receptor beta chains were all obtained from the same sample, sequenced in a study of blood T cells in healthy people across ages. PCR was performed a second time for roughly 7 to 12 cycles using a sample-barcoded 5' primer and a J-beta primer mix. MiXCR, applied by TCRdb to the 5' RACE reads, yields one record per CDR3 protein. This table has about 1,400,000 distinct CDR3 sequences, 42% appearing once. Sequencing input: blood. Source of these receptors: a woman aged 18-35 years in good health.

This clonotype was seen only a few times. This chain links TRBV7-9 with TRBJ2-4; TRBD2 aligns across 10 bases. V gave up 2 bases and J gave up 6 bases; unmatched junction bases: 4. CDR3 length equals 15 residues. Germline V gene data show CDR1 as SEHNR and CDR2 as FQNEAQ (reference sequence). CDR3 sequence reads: CASSLLAGEGNIQYF. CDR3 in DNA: TGTGCCAGCAGCTTACTAGCGGGAGAAGGAAACATTCAGTACTTC. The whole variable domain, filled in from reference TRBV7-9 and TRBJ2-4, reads DTGVSQNPRHKITKRGQNVTFRCDPISEHNRLYWYRQTLGQGPEFLTYFQNEAQLEKSRLLSDRFSAERPKGSFSTLEIQRTEQGDSAMYLCASSLLAGEGNIQYFGAGTRLSVL.

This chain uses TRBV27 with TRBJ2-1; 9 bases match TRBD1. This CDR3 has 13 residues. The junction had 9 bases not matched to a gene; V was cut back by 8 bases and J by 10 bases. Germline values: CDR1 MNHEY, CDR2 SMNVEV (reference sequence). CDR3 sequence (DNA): TGTGCCAGCTCCACAGGGGGCAGCTACGAGCAGTTCTTC. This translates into CASSTGGSYEQFF.

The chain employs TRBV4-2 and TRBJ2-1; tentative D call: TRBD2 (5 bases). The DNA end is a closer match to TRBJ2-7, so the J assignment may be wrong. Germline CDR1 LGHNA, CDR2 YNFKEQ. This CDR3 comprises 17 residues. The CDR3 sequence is CASSQERAGNSYNEQYF. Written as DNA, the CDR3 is TGTGCCAGCAGCCAAGAGAGGGCAGGAAACTCCTACAATGAGCAGTACTTC.

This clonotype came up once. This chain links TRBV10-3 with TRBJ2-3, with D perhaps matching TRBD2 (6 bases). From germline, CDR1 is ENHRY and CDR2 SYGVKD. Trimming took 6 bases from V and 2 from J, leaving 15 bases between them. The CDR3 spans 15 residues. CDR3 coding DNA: TGTGCCATCAGAGGATTGGGCGGGGACACAGATACGCAGTATTTT. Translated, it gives CAIRGLGGDTDTQYF.

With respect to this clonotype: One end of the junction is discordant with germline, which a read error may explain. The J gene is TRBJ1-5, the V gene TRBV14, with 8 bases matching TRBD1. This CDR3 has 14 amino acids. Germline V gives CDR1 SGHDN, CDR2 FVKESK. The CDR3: CVRGRGLGDQPQHF. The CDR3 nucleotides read TGCGTTCGAGGCAGGGGGCTCGGTGATCAGCCCCAGCATTTT.

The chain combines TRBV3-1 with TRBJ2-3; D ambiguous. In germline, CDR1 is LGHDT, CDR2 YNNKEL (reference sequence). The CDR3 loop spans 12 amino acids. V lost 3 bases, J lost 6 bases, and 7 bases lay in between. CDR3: CASSHDSDTQYF. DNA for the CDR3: TGTGCCAGCAGCCACGACTCCGATACGCAGTATTTT.